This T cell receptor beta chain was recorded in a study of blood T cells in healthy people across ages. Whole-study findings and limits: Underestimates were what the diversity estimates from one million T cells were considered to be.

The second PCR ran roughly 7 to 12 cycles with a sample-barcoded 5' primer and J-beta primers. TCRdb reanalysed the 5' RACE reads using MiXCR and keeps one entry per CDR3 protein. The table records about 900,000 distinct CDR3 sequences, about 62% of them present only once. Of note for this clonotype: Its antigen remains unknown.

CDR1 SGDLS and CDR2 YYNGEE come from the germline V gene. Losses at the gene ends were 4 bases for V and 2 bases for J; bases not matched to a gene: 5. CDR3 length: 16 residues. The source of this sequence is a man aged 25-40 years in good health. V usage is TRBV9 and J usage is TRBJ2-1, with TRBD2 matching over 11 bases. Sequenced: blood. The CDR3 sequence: CASSPSGGSPYNEQFF. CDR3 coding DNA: TGTGCCAGCAGCCCTAGCGGGGGGAGCCCCTACAATGAGCAGTTCTTC. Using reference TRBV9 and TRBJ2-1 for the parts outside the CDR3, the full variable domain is DSGVTQTPKHLITATGQRVTLRCSPRSGDLSVYWYQQSLDQGLQFLIQYYNGEERAKGNILERFSAQQFPDLHSELNLSSLELGDSALYFCASSPSGGSPYNEQFFGPGTRLTVL.